This T cell receptor beta chain was captured in a study of beta chain features in type 1 diabetes (dated by TCRdb to about 2018). Regarding the study in general: Patients and healthy donors did not differ in mean age, gender distribution, total cell number or subset yield. Across all samples, 107,917,701 sorted cells were examined, and cell number per subset correlated strongly with RNA yield. The study compared TCRB repertoires of sorted circulating CD4+ T cell subsets between recently diagnosed type 1 diabetes patients and matched healthy donors. Regulatory and stem cell-like memory subsets were obtained from only 8 patients and roughly eight healthy donors, while naive and central memory subsets were obtained from all 30 or so donors.

Trimming accounts for 3 bases at V and 4 bases at J, while the number of junction bases matched to no gene is 10. Its CDR3 holds 16 amino acids, cysteine through phenylalanine. Only the CDR3 DNA is retained, 48 bases long and in frame from the first base. According to the germline V gene, CDR1 reads SGDLS and CDR2 reads YYNGEE. This clone was seen a few times. Its binding antigen is unknown. Base qualities were left out, and no much larger clone turns up one base away. All of the isolated RNA was reverse transcribed with the High Capacity cDNA Reverse Transcription Kit, so expressed TCRB transcripts were sequenced. Deep immunoSEQ sequencing was applied to naive, central memory and regulatory T cell samples, giving an average of roughly 3.3 million total reads per sample. Sorted cells were lysed in RLT buffer and RNA was extracted with DNase-treated RNeasy Micro or Mini kits, depending on cell number. Each cell subset was processed on its own to prevent cross-contamination, while patient and healthy donor samples were processed together. Using the immunoSEQ multiplex PCR, TCRB sequences were amplified from cDNA into 87-bp fragments spanning the CDR3 region. The amplicons were sequenced using the Illumina HiSeq platform. For the original study's pipeline: Synthetic template baselines were used to correct PCR bias computationally, reads within Hamming distance 2 were collapsed, and singletons that could not be merged were discarded. Reads were aligned against IMGT so that V, D and J genes, CDR3 length and insertions or deletions at six rearrangement sites could be assigned. Within each subset, clonotype counts were normalized to sorted cell number, after which true diversity and Gini coefficients were computed with the tcR R package. Repertoire sharing was quantified using the overlap coefficient calculated on TCRB nucleotide sequences. TCRdb holds this immuneACCESS table with in-frame rearrangements only. Some clones are missing; in checked studies, unresolved V genes explain under half, and the rest has no known cause. D and trimming were read from the DNA, whereas the V and J calls and clone size are those reported in that table. The sample contains 200,000 to 250,000 clones, 11% of them found a single time. Approximately 1.5% of the sample is taken by the ten largest.

Each donor gave one peripheral blood draw, averaging roughly 120 mL, which was collected into heparinised tubes. A BD FACSAria II and a panel including CD45RO, CCR7, CD25, CD127, CD95 and CD27 were used to sort naive, central memory, regulatory and stem cell-like memory CD4+ T cells. A purity above 95% was achieved for all sorted populations. PBMCs were isolated immediately by Lymphoprep density gradient centrifugation and stained directly without culture. To minimize batch effects, samples were stained and sorted in pairs, one healthy donor with one patient per experiment. Broader findings and caveats from the paper: HLA sub-analyses involved small numbers of individuals, so any influence of HLA type on TCRB rearrangement remained unresolved. Because cDNA was sequenced instead of genomic DNA, activated cells with high expression could be over-represented, although the groups did not differ in activation or CD3 levels. Type 1 diabetes patients showed a moderate but significant shortening of TCRB CDR3 length in all four CD4+ subsets. Patients with type 1 diabetes made fewer insertions and deleted more nucleotides at VDJ recombination sites, implying thymic rearrangement abnormalities. Naive, central memory and regulatory TCRB repertoires appeared to be more similar among patients than among healthy donors. PCR may preferentially amplify shorter templates, but because patient and control samples were amplified and corrected together, any resulting skew would affect both groups equally.

The sequence came from a man between 18 and 35 years old in good health. The sequenced sample was central memory CD4+ T cells from blood. The V and J genes are TRBV9 and TRBJ2-5; 9 central bases correspond to TRBD2. The CDR3 has the sequence CASSGRTSAYGETQYF. The sequence in DNA is TGTGCCAGCAGCGGGAGGACTAGCGCTTACGGAGAGACCCAGTACTTC.